This T cell receptor (beta chain) was profiled in a study of T cells in tuberculosis. Assay used: immunoSEQ multiplex PCR; TCRdb lists only in-frame clones, some missing. The sample contains tens of thousands of clones, approximately 91% of which appear only once. Trimming left V 8 bases short and J 6 bases short, with 14 bases between. The germline CDR1 and CDR2 sequences are MNHEY and SMNVEV (reference sequence). The CDR3 spans 13 residues. After thawing and overnight rest, PBMC were stained with GMM-loaded CD1B tetramer, viability dye and anti-CD3 for sorting. CD1B tetramers were loaded with Rhodococcus equi-derived C32 glucose monomycolate.

Specimen: CD1b-GMM tetramer-negative cells sorted from PBMCs. The sequence was collected from an adult woman with latent tuberculosis. The chain couples TRBV27 to TRBJ1-5; possible D gene TRBD1, 5 bases. CDR3 nucleotide sequence: TGTGCCAGCTCAGCGGGGGGTGGTCAGCCCCAGCATTTT. Translating gives CASSAGGGQPQHF.